These 21 T cell receptor beta chains share one sample of origin, sequenced in a study of shared clonotypes between healthy human individuals. Profiling relied on immunoSEQ multiplex PCR, and the TCRdb table lists in-frame clones only, not all of them. Counted here are approximately 740,000 clones, 80% to 95% occurring once; the ten biggest clones make up less than 25%. Selected positively for CCR7 and CD45RO-negative, naive CD8 cells excluded terminally differentiated effector memory CD45RA+ cells. Sequenced sample: naive CD8+ T cells sorted from blood. These receptors all come from a man aged 25 to 40 in good health.

This clone was counted once. CDR3 coding DNA: TGTGCCTGGTATGGAGGGTACAATGAGCAGTTCTTC. Protein sequence: CAWYGGYNEQFF. The chain uses TRBV30 and TRBJ2-1; TRBD2 is a possible D gene (6 bases). This CDR3 is 12 amino acids long. Germline V gene sequence: CDR1 GTSNPN, CDR2 SVGIG (reference sequence). The V end lost 5 bases, the J end lost 4 bases, and 9 bases lay between the germline ends.

The V and J genes are TRBV7-9 and TRBJ1-1; D gene unclear. This CDR3 spans 14 amino acids. Germline CDR1 and CDR2: SEHNR and FQNEAQ (reference sequence). V was shortened by 8 bases and J by 0 bases, with 13 bases between the two germline ends. The chain's CDR3 is CASGVVQMNTEAFF. CDR3 coding DNA: TGTGCCAGCGGGGTTGTGCAAATGAACACTGAAGCTTTCTTT.

About this clone: The junction shows a germline mismatch at one end, possibly a read error. DNA of the CDR3: TGCGCCAGCAGCCAAGGTGGACGGCAGCCCCAGCATTTT. As protein: CASSQGGRQPQHF. The rearrangement uses TRBV5-4 and TRBJ1-5; D is unresolved. This CDR3 contains 13 residues. Germline V gene lookup returns CDR1 SGHNT and CDR2 YYREEE (reference sequence).

Notes on this clone: The same CDR3 can be traced to other DNA sequences in this sample. The gene calls are TRBV4-1 and TRBJ2-3, with TRBD2 as a possible D gene (5 bases). V was clipped by 0 bases and J by 3 bases, with 10 bases between them. CDR1 and CDR2 (germline): MGHRA, YSYEKL. CDR3 length: 15 residues. The CDR3 sequence is CASSQDWTSTDTQYF. CDR3 coding DNA: TGCGCCAGCAGCCAAGATTGGACTTCTACAGATACGCAGTATTTT.

The chain joins TRBV5-8 to TRBJ2-3; 10 nucleotides align to TRBD2. The CDR3 is 17 residues long. Per germline, CDR1 SGHTS and CDR2 YDEGEE. V lost 7 bases and J lost 6; bases outside the gene matches: 17. CDR3 amino acids: CASPTGTSAFRGDTQYF. The DNA for the CDR3 is TGTGCCAGCCCGACCGGGACTAGCGCCTTTCGGGGTGATACGCAGTATTTT.

The CDR3 DNA reads TGTGCCAGCAGCCCGAGGCAACTAGCGGGAGGGCTGGAGACCCAGTACTTC. It yields the protein CASSPRQLAGGLETQYF. The rearrangement links TRBV11-2 to TRBJ2-5; 13 bases fit TRBD2. Trimming at V came to 5 bases and at J to 5 bases, leaving 11 bases not matched to a gene. Germline CDR1 SGHAT, CDR2 FQNNGV. The CDR3 consists of 17 residues.

About this clone itself: This sample includes further DNA sequences coding for the same CDR3. The chain is built from TRBV28 and TRBJ2-7, with D unresolved. The CDR3 is 12 amino acids. V lost 2 bases and J lost 2, with 4 bases in between. Per the germline V gene, CDR1 is MDHEN and CDR2 is SYDVKM. The DNA for the CDR3 is TGTGCCAGCAGTTTAGGAACCTACGAGCAGTACTTC. This codes for CASSLGTYEQYF. The entire variable domain, with the rest obtained from reference TRBV28 and TRBJ2-7, is as follows: DVKVTQSSRYLVKRTGEKVFLECVQDMDHENMFWYRQDPGLGLRLIYFSYDVKMKEKGDIPEGYSVSREKKERFSLILESASTNQTSMYLCASSLGTYEQYFGPGTRLTVT.

The CDR3 DNA reads as TGTGCCAGCAGAGCGGGGGACTTCAATGAGCAGTTCTTC. It yields the protein CASRAGDFNEQFF. The chain links TRBV6-1 to TRBJ2-1, with 8 bases identical to TRBD2. CDR1 and CDR2 from the germline V gene are MNHNS and SASEGT. Trimming at V came to 6 bases and at J to 6 bases, leaving 4 bases not matched to a gene. The CDR3 has 13 residues.

This chain uses TRBV27 with TRBJ2-7, with TRBD2 identical over 8 bases. CDR1 and CDR2 from the germline V gene are MNHEY and SMNVEV (reference sequence). The CDR3 covers 17 residues. With 5 bases clipped from V and 1 base from J, the junction kept 13 bases outside the gene matches. This chain's CDR3 is CASSPSLSGILSYEQYF. CDR3 DNA sequence: TGTGCCAGCAGTCCGTCCCTTAGCGGGATCCTTTCCTACGAGCAGTACTTC.

A single count supports this clone. The rearrangement joins TRBV7-9 to TRBJ2-1, with TRBD2 as a possible D gene (5 bases). Trimming shortened V by 4 bases and J by 4 bases, and 14 bases separated the two germline ends. The CDR3 contains 15 residues. Germline-derived CDR1 and CDR2 are SEHNR and FQNEAQ (reference sequence). The CDR3 sequence: CASSSPARAYNEQFF. The CDR3 DNA follows: TGTGCCAGCAGCTCCCCCGCGCGGGCATACAATGAGCAGTTCTTC.

This clone was recorded once. The chain employs TRBV6-5 and TRBJ2-7; D possibly corresponds to TRBD1 (5 bases). Germline CDR1 is MNHEY and CDR2 is SVGAGI. The CDR3 loop spans 14 amino acids. V was clipped by 0 bases and J by 4 bases, with 10 bases between them. The CDR3 nucleotides are TGTGCCAGCAGTTACTCCCCCGACAGTTACGAGCAGTACTTC. This sequence encodes CASSYSPDSYEQYF.

The chain carries TRBV7-9 and TRBJ2-1; D unresolved. The V end lost 2 bases, the J end lost 3 bases, and 14 bases lay between the germline ends. From germline, CDR1 is SEHNR and CDR2 FQNEAQ (reference sequence). This CDR3 comprises 16 residues. The CDR3 here is CASSLKGHNLYNEQFF. The DNA for the CDR3 is TGTGCCAGCAGCTTAAAGGGTCACAATCTCTACAATGAGCAGTTCTTC. The full variable domain, rest sourced from reference TRBV7-9 and TRBJ2-1, is DTGVSQNPRHKITKRGQNVTFRCDPISEHNRLYWYRQTLGQGPEFLTYFQNEAQLEKSRLLSDRFSAERPKGSFSTLEIQRTEQGDSAMYLCASSLKGHNLYNEQFFGPGTRLTVL.

In this sample, this clone turned up a few times. The V and J genes are TRBV30 and TRBJ2-1, with 10 bases that match TRBD2. CDR1 GTSNPN and CDR2 SVGIG come from the germline V gene (reference sequence). CDR3 length: 14 residues. Losses at the gene ends were 6 bases for V and 8 bases for J; bases not matched to a gene: 10. The CDR3 protein is CACVSGRTLHEQFF. The CDR3 bases are TGTGCCTGCGTTAGCGGGAGGACCCTACATGAGCAGTTCTTC.

The chain carries TRBV7-9 and TRBJ2-3, with no clear D. Trimming left V 2 bases short and J 6 bases short, with 15 bases between. In germline, CDR1 is SEHNR, CDR2 FQNEAQ (reference sequence). The CDR3 runs 15 residues. Here the CDR3 reads CASSLLSEPMDTQYF. CDR3 sequence (DNA): TGTGCCAGCAGCTTACTATCAGAGCCAATGGATACGCAGTATTTT.

The J gene is TRBJ2-7, the V gene TRBV15, with unresolved D. Per the germline V gene, CDR1 is LNHNV and CDR2 is YYDKDF (reference sequence). Trimming cost V 1 base and J 0 bases, with 7 bases left between them. CDR3 size: 14 residues. CDR3 nucleotides: TGTGCCACCAGCAGAGTACCGTACTCCTACGAGCAGTACTTC. Translating gives CATSRVPYSYEQYF.

This clone was seen a single time. The chain joins TRBV10-2 to TRBJ2-7, with D possibly being TRBD2 (6 bases). This CDR3 comprises 14 residues. The ends were cut back, 3 bases at V and 4 bases at J, with 13 bases in the middle. CDR1 and CDR2 from the germline V gene are WSHSY and SAAADI. The CDR3 region has the DNA TGCGCCAGCAGTGACAGCTGGGGGACTTACGAGCAGTACTTC. Amino acid sequence: CASSDSWGTYEQYF.

The chain joins TRBV7-2 to TRBJ1-1, with D unclear. This CDR3 is built from 15 residues. Deletions cut 5 bases from V and 5 bases from J, with 18 bases between. Germline values: CDR1 SGHTA, CDR2 FQGNSA. The CDR3 protein is CASSPSHPLMTEAFF. For the CDR3, the DNA is TGTGCCAGCAGCCCCTCCCATCCTCTTATGACTGAAGCTTTCTTT.

The chain uses TRBV4-1 and TRBJ1-3, with no clear D. The V end was cut by 1 base, the J end by 0 bases, with 7 bases between. Germline CDR1 MGHRA, CDR2 YSYEKL. The CDR3 runs to 15 residues. The CDR3 reads CASSQGENSGNTIYF. As DNA, the CDR3 is TGCGCCAGCAGCCAAGGAGAGAACTCTGGAAACACCATATATTTT.

This clone has a single count. The rearrangement joins TRBV5-5 to TRBJ2-7; D uncertain. V lost 4 bases and J 1 base, leaving 6 bases between the germline ends. There are 12 residues in the CDR3. In germline, CDR1 is SGHKS, CDR2 YYEKEE (reference sequence). The chain's CDR3 is CASSAESYEQYF. DNA for the CDR3: TGTGCCAGCAGCGCGGAGTCCTACGAGCAGTACTTC. The entire variable domain, with the rest obtained from reference TRBV5-5 and TRBJ2-7, is as follows: DAGVTQSPTHLIKTRGQQVTLRCSPISGHKSVSWYQQVLGQGPQFIFQYYEKEERGRGNFPDRFSARQFPNYSSELNVNALLLGDSALYLCASSAESYEQYFGPGTRLTVT.

The V call is TRBV19, the J call TRBJ1-5, with 7 bases that match TRBD1. CDR3 length: 20 residues. Trimming cost V 7 bases and J 4 bases; bases outside gene matches: 25. Per germline, CDR1 LNHDA and CDR2 SQIVND (reference sequence). The CDR3 loop reads CASTPRRNRGGLAPNQPQHF. The CDR3 DNA follows: TGTGCCAGTACCCCGCGCCGAAACCGAGGGGGCCTGGCACCGAATCAGCCCCAGCATTTT.

The chain joins TRBV15 to TRBJ2-7; unclear D gene. Deletions cut 0 bases from V and 2 bases from J, with 14 bases between. CDR1 is LNHNV, CDR2 YYDKDF, per germline (reference sequence). CDR3 size: 16 residues. CDR3 coding DNA: TGTGCCACCAGCAGAGAGACCGGGTTCCTTCCCTACGAGCAGTACTTC. Translating it yields CATSRETGFLPYEQYF.